Presented here are 6 T cell receptor beta chains from one specimen sequenced in a study of patients and donors after allogeneic stem cell transplantation. TCRdb ran MiXCR on the RT-PCR reads and lists one entry per CDR3 protein. The table shows 70,000 to 95,000 distinct CDR3 sequences, with 4% to 5% occurring only once. Input material: blood, either unsorted or a sorted T cell fraction (not recorded which). The receptors were sampled from a human donor who was either an allogeneic HSCT recipient or a stem cell or donor lymphocyte infusion donor (not recorded which). It is not recorded whose cells these are; they may come from a transplant donor.

This clonotype was counted at least ten times. The chain uses TRBV29-1 and TRBJ2-3; the D gene is possibly TRBD2 (6 bases). V shed 6 bases and J shed 1 base, with 17 bases lying between them. Germline CDR1 is SQVTM and CDR2 is ANQGSEA. The CDR3 covers 15 residues. In DNA, the CDR3 is TGCAGCGTCGTGGGTGGAGGGACCGGCACAGATACGCAGTATTTT. Amino acids: CSVVGGGTGTDTQYF.

The rearrangement uses TRBV20-1 and TRBJ2-5, with D perhaps TRBD2 (5 bases). Trimming stripped 6 bases from V and 6 bases from J, with 23 bases between. The CDR3 spans 15 residues. Germline CDR1 DFQATT, CDR2 SNEGSKA (reference sequence). CDR3 sequence: CSAQAGPGVGKTQYF. CDR3 nucleotide sequence: TGCAGTGCGCAAGCCGGCCCCGGGGTTGGGAAGACCCAGTACTTC.

This clonotype was seen many times. The genes are TRBV7-3 and TRBJ2-5; the match to TRBD2 covers 11 bases. The trim removed 6 bases at V and 4 bases at J, leaving 4 bases unmatched. There are 14 residues in the CDR3. Germline values: CDR1 SGHTA, CDR2 FQGTGA. The CDR3 region is CASRKGTSGETQYF. CDR3 coding DNA: TGTGCCAGCAGGAAAGGGACTAGCGGAGAGACCCAGTACTTC.

This clonotype showed up many times. The chain uses TRBV7-6 and TRBJ1-4; D is possibly TRBD1 (5 bases). This CDR3 comprises 17 residues. Germline V gene sequence: CDR1 SGHVS, CDR2 FNYEAQ. Trimming took 0 bases from V and 4 from J, leaving 15 bases between them. The CDR3 reads CASSLAQGSARNEKLFF. DNA for the CDR3: TGTGCCAGCAGCTTAGCTCAGGGCAGCGCACGTAATGAAAAACTGTTTTTT.

This clonotype has more than one count but fewer than ten. This chain links TRBV6-1 with TRBJ2-7, with D perhaps matching TRBD1 (6 bases). There are 13 residues in the CDR3. Trimming cost V 10 bases and J 4 bases, with 17 bases left between them. CDR1 and CDR2 from the germline V gene are MNHNS and SASEGT. CDR3 DNA sequence: TGTGCCACTGTACAGGGAAGCGCATACGAGCAGTACTTC. It specifies CATVQGSAYEQYF.

This chain uses TRBV5-1 with TRBJ2-5, with 8 nucleotides matching TRBD2. V shed 0 bases and J 7 bases; nucleotides not matched to a gene: 11. The CDR3 loop spans 16 amino acids. CDR1 is SGHRS, CDR2 YFSETQ, per germline. This chain's CDR3 is CASSLDITGRASTQYF. CDR3 in DNA: TGCGCCAGCAGCTTGGATATTACCGGGAGGGCCTCGACCCAGTACTTC. Using reference TRBV5-1 and TRBJ2-5 for the parts outside the CDR3, the full variable domain is KAGVTQTPRYLIKTRGQQVTLSCSPISGHRSVSWYQQTPGQGLQFLFEYFSETQRNKGNFPGRFSGRQFSNSRSEMNVSTLELGDSALYLCASSLDITGRASTQYFGPGTRLLVL.